The clone carrying this T cell receptor beta chain was picked up one time. Its specificity is not known. The source of the sample is a study of cytomegalovirus exposure and HLA in healthy donors. Researchers ran the PCR with 60 Vbeta and 13 Jbeta primers. The table came from immunoSEQ multiplex PCR; TCRdb's copy has only in-frame clones and leaves some out. Of some 93,000 clones listed, just under 80% are singletons. Study observations and caveats: Specificity of a few CMV-associated chains for CMV antigens was verified in vitro.

The CDR3 runs to 16 residues. Germline lookup yields CDR1 SGDLS and CDR2 YYNGEE. The V gene end was trimmed by 4 bases and the J gene end by 4 bases; junction bases not matched to a gene: 6. The TCR was taken from a woman aged 40 to 50 in good health and CMV-seronegative. Sequencing used PBMCs. The V gene is TRBV9, the J gene TRBJ2-2; 11 bases line up with TRBD2. CDR3 nucleotide sequence: TGTGCCAGCAGCCTTAGCGGGAGGGCCGGCACCGGGGAGCTGTTTTTT. As protein: CASSLSGRAGTGELFF.